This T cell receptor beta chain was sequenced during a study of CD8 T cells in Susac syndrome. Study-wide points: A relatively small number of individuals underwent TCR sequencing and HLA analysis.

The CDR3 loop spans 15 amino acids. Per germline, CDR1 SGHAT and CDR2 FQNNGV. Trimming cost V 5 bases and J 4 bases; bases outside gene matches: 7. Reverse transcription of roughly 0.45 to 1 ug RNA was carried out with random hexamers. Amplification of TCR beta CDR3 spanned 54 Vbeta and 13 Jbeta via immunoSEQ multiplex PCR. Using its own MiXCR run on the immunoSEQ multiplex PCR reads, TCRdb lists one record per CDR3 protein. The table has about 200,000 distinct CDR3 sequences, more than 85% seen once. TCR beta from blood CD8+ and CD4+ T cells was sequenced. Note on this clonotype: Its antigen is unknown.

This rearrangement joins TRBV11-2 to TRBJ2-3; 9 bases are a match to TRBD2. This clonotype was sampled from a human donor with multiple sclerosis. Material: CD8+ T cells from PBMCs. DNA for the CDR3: TGTGCCAGCAGCATGAGCGGGGGGAGGTCAGATACGCAGTATTTT. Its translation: CASSMSGGRSDTQYF. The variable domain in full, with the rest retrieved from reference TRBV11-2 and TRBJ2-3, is EAGVAQSPRYKIIEKRQSVAFWCNPISGHATLYWYQQILGQGPKLLIQFQNNGVVDDSQLPKDRFSAERLKGVDSTLKIQPAKLEDSAVYLCASSMSGGRSDTQYFGPGTRLTVL.